Listed here are 17 T cell receptor beta chains from one sample, sequenced in a study of T-cell reconstitution after alpha-beta-depleted transplantation in children. For TCRbeta, the library was prepared with unique molecular identifiers. MiXCR, applied by TCRdb to the PCR reads, yields one record per CDR3 protein. In the table there are about 210,000 distinct CDR3 sequences, roughly 15% of which are singletons. The sequences come from PBMCs, mostly from graft donor cells, collected 360 days after TCRalphabeta/CD19-depleted stem cell transplant. The receptors were sampled from a male patient aged 2 to 10 who had a stem cell transplant for acute lymphoblastic leukemia, so the T cells may come from the graft donor.

The chain has TRBV15 and TRBJ2-7; TRBD2 might be the D (5 bases). This CDR3 comprises 14 residues. Trimming removed 0 bases from V and 7 bases from J, with 13 bases in between. Germline V gene data show CDR1 as LNHNV and CDR2 as YYDKDF (reference sequence). CDR3 region: CATSREDFALEQYF. The CDR3 nucleotides are TGTGCCACCAGCAGAGAGGACTTTGCGTTGGAGCAGTACTTC.

The chain recombines TRBV30 with TRBJ2-1, with unresolved D. The CDR3 is 14 amino acids. Germline V CDR1 and CDR2: GTSNPN, SVGIG (reference sequence). V was pared by 4 bases and J by 6 bases, with 16 bases between. The CDR3 reads CAWKLRFPGNEQFF. The CDR3 bases are TGTGCCTGGAAACTCCGTTTCCCTGGCAATGAGCAGTTCTTC. Looking up the rest from reference TRBV30 and TRBJ2-1 gives the full variable domain: SQTIHQWPATLVQPVGSPLSLECTVEGTSNPNLYWYRQAAGRGLQLLFYSVGIGQISSEVPQNLSASRPQDRQFILSSKKLLLSDSGFYLCAWKLRFPGNEQFFGPGTRLTVL.

The chain recombines TRBV20-1 with TRBJ2-2, with D possibly matching TRBD2 (5 bases). CDR3 length: 16 residues. CDR1 and CDR2 from the germline V gene are DFQATT and SNEGSKA (reference sequence). Trimming stripped 3 bases from V and 3 bases from J, with 17 bases between. CDR3 DNA: TGCAGTGCTAGTCGGGCGGGCGTCCCGGACACCGGGGAGCTGTTTTTT. Translating gives CSASRAGVPDTGELFF.

This clonotype was picked up a small number of times. The chain is built from TRBV5-1 and TRBJ2-4; D is perhaps TRBD2 (6 bases). Germline CDR1 is SGHRS and CDR2 is YFSETQ. CDR3 length: 15 residues. The ends were cut back, 5 bases at V and 0 bases at J, with 12 bases in the middle. The CDR3 nucleotides are TGCGCCAGCAGGCCCGGGGGATCAGCCAAAAACATTCAGTACTTC. As protein: CASRPGGSAKNIQYF.

This clonotype was seen ten or more times. This CDR3 reads CASSQEGDRGSLSYEQYF. The CDR3 DNA follows: TGTGCCAGCAGCCAAGAAGGGGACAGGGGGAGTCTGAGCTACGAGCAGTACTTC. J is TRBJ2-7 and V is TRBV4-2, with 11 bases lining up with TRBD1. The length of the CDR3 is 18 residues. The germline V gene has CDR1 LGHNA and CDR2 YNFKEQ. V lost 0 bases and J lost 3; bases outside the gene matches: 10.

The gene calls are TRBV11-2 and TRBJ1-2; weak D call: TRBD1 (5 bases). Germline CDR1 and CDR2: SGHAT and FQNNGV. The CDR3 covers 17 residues. V was trimmed by 0 bases and J by 2 bases, leaving 16 bases between them. In DNA, the CDR3 is TGTGCCAGCAGCTTAGATTTGGCGGCAGGGAGGAACTATGGCTACACCTTC. It yields the protein CASSLDLAAGRNYGYTF.

The CDR3 protein is CASSSRDRTNEQYF. As DNA, the CDR3 is TGCGCCAGCAGCTCCCGGGACAGGACCAACGAGCAGTACTTC. J is TRBJ2-7 and V is TRBV5-1, with TRBD1 identical over 8 bases. The J segment lost 5 bases and the V segment lost 3 bases, leaving 7 bases of the junction unmatched. CDR1 SGHRS and CDR2 YFSETQ come from the germline V gene. This CDR3 region has 14 residues.

The CDR3, as DNA: TGTGCCAGCAGCTTATCGGGTCAGACAGGGTTGAATCAGCCCCAGCATTTT. Translated, it gives CASSLSGQTGLNQPQHF. V gene TRBV7-2 combines with J gene TRBJ1-5; 7 bases map to TRBD1. CDR1 is SGHTA, CDR2 FQGNSA, per germline. This CDR3 spans 17 amino acids. V was pared by 2 bases and J by 4 bases, with 11 bases of the junction left unmatched.

This chain joins TRBV5-1 and TRBJ2-2; D is uncertain. CDR1 and CDR2 (germline): SGHRS, YFSETQ. The length of the CDR3 is 13 residues. V gave up 4 bases and J gave up 6 bases, with 10 bases separating them. The CDR3 is CASSVARPGELFF. CDR3 in DNA: TGCGCCAGCAGCGTAGCCCGTCCCGGGGAGCTGTTTTTT.

The chain is built from TRBV5-1 and TRBJ2-7; D call uncertain. CDR3 length: 14 residues. CDR1 is SGHRS, CDR2 YFSETQ, per germline. Trimming left V 0 bases short and J 3 bases short, with 10 bases between. The DNA of the CDR3 is TGCGCCAGCAGCTTGGAGGGTACAGTCTACGAGCAGTACTTC. Translation gives CASSLEGTVYEQYF. Combining the CDR3 with reference TRBV5-1 and TRBJ2-7 gives the whole variable domain KAGVTQTPRYLIKTRGQQVTLSCSPISGHRSVSWYQQTPGQGLQFLFEYFSETQRNKGNFPGRFSGRQFSNSRSEMNVSTLELGDSALYLCASSLEGTVYEQYFGPGTRLTVT.

The gene calls are TRBV11-2 and TRBJ2-2, with unresolved D. CDR3 length: 13 amino acids. Trimming took off 5 bases at V and 4 bases at J, with 8 bases between the two ends. The germline CDR1 and CDR2 sequences are SGHAT and FQNNGV. The CDR3 is CASSSHSTGELFF. In DNA, the CDR3 is TGTGCCAGCAGCAGCCATAGCACCGGGGAGCTGTTTTTT. The variable domain in full, with the rest retrieved from reference TRBV11-2 and TRBJ2-2, is EAGVAQSPRYKIIEKRQSVAFWCNPISGHATLYWYQQILGQGPKLLIQFQNNGVVDDSQLPKDRFSAERLKGVDSTLKIQPAKLEDSAVYLCASSSHSTGELFFGEGSRLTVL.

V gene TRBV30 combines with J gene TRBJ2-1; 8 bases line up with TRBD2. With V trimmed by 0 bases and J by 4 bases, 8 bases remained unmatched. CDR3 length equals 16 residues. Per the germline V gene, CDR1 is GTSNPN and CDR2 is SVGIG (reference sequence). CDR3 in DNA: TGTGCCTGGAGTGTACTCGGGGGGGTGAGTTACAATGAGCAGTTCTTC. It codes for CAWSVLGGVSYNEQFF.

This clonotype has a count of ten or more. The chain uses TRBV20-1 and TRBJ2-7; D is tentatively TRBD1 or TRBD2 (5 bases each). CDR1 is DFQATT and CDR2 is SNEGSKA in the germline V gene (reference sequence). CDR3 length: 13 amino acids. With 5 bases removed from V and 0 bases from J, the gap between germline ends came to 11 bases. The CDR3 is CSAPGTGSYEQYF. CDR3 nucleotide sequence: TGCAGTGCTCCCGGGACGGGCTCCTACGAGCAGTACTTC.

This clonotype was counted between two and nine times. This sequence joins TRBV12-3 or TRBV12-4 and TRBJ1-5, with 10 bases fitting TRBD1. J gave up 5 bases and V 0 bases, and 1 base lay outside the gene matches. The CDR3 has 15 amino acids. CDR3 nucleotide sequence: TGTGCCAGCAGTTTAGCCGGGACAGGGGATCAGCCCCAGCATTTT. Residues: CASSLAGTGDQPQHF.

This rearrangement joins TRBV20-1 to TRBJ2-7, with a weak D call TRBD1 (5 bases). Trimming cost V 6 bases and J 0 bases, with 21 bases left between them. CDR3 length: 16 residues. Per the germline V gene, CDR1 is DFQATT and CDR2 is SNEGSKA (reference sequence). This CDR3 reads CSALEMGRPSSYEQYF. In nucleotides, the CDR3 is TGCAGTGCCCTAGAGATGGGGCGACCTAGCTCCTACGAGCAGTACTTC.

This clonotype showed up many times. The chain combines TRBV20-1 with TRBJ2-7; 9 positions match TRBD1. The germline CDR1 and CDR2 sequences are DFQATT and SNEGSKA (reference sequence). The CDR3 has 14 residues. V was pared by 0 bases and J by 3 bases, with 3 bases of the junction left unmatched. The CDR3 bases are TGCAGTGCTAGAGATCTGGACAGGGGCTACGAGCAGTACTTC. Translated, it gives CSARDLDRGYEQYF.

The chain links TRBV12-3 or TRBV12-4 to TRBJ2-6; the D gene could be TRBD1 or TRBD2 (6 bases each). There are 17 residues in the CDR3. Trimming removed 1 base from V and 2 bases from J, with 12 bases in between. The CDR3 is CASSLGLGGPGANVLTF. Here the CDR3 DNA reads TGTGCCAGCAGTTTAGGGCTTGGGGGGCCTGGGGCCAACGTCCTGACTTTC.